This T cell receptor beta chain was recorded in a study of OX40 agonist ivuxolimab in advanced cancers. The CDR3 length is 14 residues. CDR1 and CDR2 (germline): MDHEN, SYDVKM. The V end was cut by 5 bases, the J end by 3 bases, with 11 bases between. Assay: immunoSEQ multiplex PCR; the TCRdb copy retains only in-frame clones and omits some. The sample contains fewer than 100,000 clones, about four fifths of which appear only once. The clonotype was recovered from an adult with an advanced solid tumor such as melanoma, head and neck, liver or kidney cancer. The material sequenced was CD4+ or CD8+ T cells sorted from blood, taken in a trial of the OX40 agonist ivuxolimab. The V and J genes are TRBV28 and TRBJ1-5; D perhaps matches TRBD1 (5 bases). DNA for the CDR3: TGTGCCAGCAGTCTGGGACTCTCCAATCAGCCCCAGCATTTT. It is translated as CASSLGLSNQPQHF.